This entry lists 23 T cell receptor beta chains sequenced from one sample in a study of T cells after yellow fever vaccination. One entry per CDR3 protein, called by TCRdb with MiXCR from the 5' RACE reads. Of 100,000 to 150,000 distinct CDR3 sequences detected, 12% to 15% appear once; the ten largest clones hold 35% to 45%. Here the sequenced sample was CD8+ T cells sorted from PBMCs, taken 5 days after the yellow fever booster vaccination. The source of these receptors is a young man who received the YFV17D yellow fever vaccine.

The rearrangement joins TRBV12-3 or TRBV12-4 to TRBJ1-2; no definite D call. This CDR3 region has 15 residues. V dropped 7 bases and J dropped 1 base, with 16 bases sitting between them. The CDR3 protein is CASTLQTGVNYGYTF. In DNA, the CDR3 is TGTGCCAGCACCCTCCAGACCGGGGTTAACTATGGCTACACCTTC.

The chain carries TRBV6-1 and TRBJ2-3, with D perhaps assigned TRBD1 or TRBD2 (6 bases each). Trimming left V 8 bases short and J 1 base short, with 13 bases between. CDR1 MNHNS and CDR2 SASEGT come from the germline V gene. The CDR3 sequence is 14 residues long. The CDR3 spells CASGGGPGTDTQYF. The CDR3 DNA reads TGTGCCAGCGGAGGGGGGCCCGGCACAGATACGCAGTATTTT.

The chain joins TRBV28 to TRBJ2-3, with TRBD1 identical over 7 bases. The trim removed 4 bases at V and 5 bases at J, leaving 3 bases unmatched. The germline CDR1 and CDR2 sequences are MDHEN and SYDVKM. This CDR3 comprises 13 residues. In DNA form, the CDR3 reads TGTGCCAGCAGTTACACAGGGGAAGATACGCAGTATTTT. Its protein is CASSYTGEDTQYF.

The CDR3 coding sequence is TGTGCCAGCAGCTTATCCGACCTGGGGGACACTGAAGCTTTCTTT. This translates into CASSLSDLGDTEAFF. V gene TRBV7-2 combines with J gene TRBJ1-1, with a weak D call TRBD1 (5 bases). The CDR3 extends over 15 amino acids. The ends were cut back, 2 bases at V and 3 bases at J, with 13 bases in the middle. Germline CDR1 is SGHTA and CDR2 is FQGNSA.

This clonotype was picked up a small number of times. The CDR3 region is CSVEDRSGKETQYF. The CDR3 DNA reads as TGCAGCGTTGAAGACAGGAGTGGTAAAGAGACCCAGTACTTC. The V gene is TRBV29-1, the J gene TRBJ2-5; D is uncertain. The CDR3 totals 14 residues. Germline assignment: CDR1 SQVTM and CDR2 ANQGSEA. Trimming removed 0 bases from V and 3 bases from J, with 11 bases in between.

This clonotype was detected ten times or more. The chain has TRBV20-1 and TRBJ2-1; D could derive from TRBD1 or TRBD2 (6 bases each). CDR3 length: 14 residues. V was cut by 3 bases and J by 7 bases, with 16 bases left in between. Germline CDR1 is DFQATT and CDR2 is SNEGSKA (reference sequence). The CDR3 protein is CSARGGPSENEQFF. The CDR3, as DNA: TGCAGTGCTAGGGGGGGCCCCTCGGAGAATGAGCAGTTCTTC.

This clonotype appeared many times. The V gene is TRBV3-1, the J gene TRBJ2-7; TRBD2 aligns across 14 bases. CDR3 length: 17 amino acids. CDR1 LGHDT and CDR2 YNNKEL come from the germline V gene (reference sequence). V lost 4 bases to trimming and J lost 6 bases; unmatched junction nucleotides: 11. The CDR3 DNA is TGTGCCAGCAGCCCAGGACTAGCGGGGGGAATAGCCGGCGAGCAGTACTTC. Its protein is CASSPGLAGGIAGEQYF.

This clonotype has just a few counts. V and J are TRBV7-8 and TRBJ2-7; unclear D gene. Trimming shortened V by 5 bases and J by 6 bases, and 17 bases separated the two germline ends. Germline values: CDR1 SGHVS, CDR2 FQNEAQ. This CDR3 is 14 amino acids long. The CDR3 region is CASSPSRFFGEQYV. In nucleotides, the CDR3 is TGTGCCAGCAGCCCTAGTCGATTTTTCGGCGAGCAGTACGTC.

V and J are TRBV7-2 and TRBJ1-1; no firm D call. This CDR3 region has 11 residues. From germline, CDR1 is SGHTA and CDR2 FQGNSA. The V gene lost 5 bases and the J gene lost 3 bases, with 4 bases spanning the gap. In DNA, the CDR3 is TGTGCCAGCAGCGAGTACACTGAAGCTTTCTTT. It is translated as CASSEYTEAFF.

This clonotype has more than one count but fewer than ten. The chain links TRBV9 to TRBJ2-3; 8 positions agree with TRBD2. This CDR3 region has 16 residues. Germline CDR1 SGDLS, CDR2 YYNGEE. Trimming cost V 4 bases and J 4 bases; bases outside gene matches: 11. CDR3 sequence (DNA): TGTGCCAGCAGCTTATCCGGGGGGGCCGAGGCAGATACGCAGTATTTT. Translation gives CASSLSGGAEADTQYF.

This clonotype was seen a few times. This chain joins TRBV9 and TRBJ2-3; 7 nucleotides align to TRBD1. J gave up 0 bases and V 3 bases, and 7 bases lay outside the gene matches. The length of the CDR3 is 16 residues. The germline V gene has CDR1 SGDLS and CDR2 YYNGEE. The CDR3 loop is CASSARDSPSTDTQYF. In nucleotides, the CDR3 is TGTGCCAGCAGCGCAAGGGACAGCCCTAGCACAGATACGCAGTATTTT.

This clonotype was seen a handful of times. This sequence joins TRBV11-3 and TRBJ2-1; weak D call: TRBD1 (5 bases). Trimming removed 6 bases at V and 6 bases at J, with 15 bases between. The CDR3 runs 14 residues. Germline CDR1 SGHNT, CDR2 YENEEA. CDR3 in amino acids: CASSFSGLANEQFF. The CDR3 coding sequence is TGTGCCAGCAGTTTTTCAGGGTTGGCCAATGAGCAGTTCTTC.

The J gene is TRBJ2-6, the V gene TRBV19; no clear D gene. The CDR3 extends over 14 amino acids. Germline CDR1 LNHDA, CDR2 SQIVND (reference sequence). V was pared by 8 bases and J by 6 bases, with 14 bases between. CDR3: CASGPRTAANVLTF. CDR3 DNA: TGTGCCAGTGGCCCCCGAACAGCGGCCAACGTCCTGACTTTC.

This clonotype has a handful of counts. The chain joins TRBV18 to TRBJ2-1; tentatively, D is TRBD1 (7 bases). The CDR3 sequence is 15 residues long. With 2 bases removed from V and 7 bases from J, the gap between germline ends came to 15 bases. Germline CDR1 is KGHSH and CDR2 is LQKENI. CDR3 loop: CASSPAGGPRNEQFF. CDR3 DNA: TGTGCCAGCTCACCAGCAGGGGGGCCGAGGAATGAGCAGTTCTTC.

This clonotype turned up a few times. V usage is TRBV6-1 and J usage is TRBJ2-5; tentative D call: TRBD2 (5 bases). Germline CDR1 and CDR2: MNHNS and SASEGT. Trimming removed 4 bases at V and 9 bases at J, with 12 bases between. The CDR3 covers 12 residues. DNA of the CDR3: TGTGCCAGCAGTGGTATCTCCGGGGCCCAGTACTTC. Protein: CASSGISGAQYF.

This clonotype was counted a few times. J is TRBJ1-5 and V is TRBV5-5; the D gene is possibly TRBD1 (5 bases). The V gene lost 4 bases and the J gene lost 2 bases, with 19 bases spanning the gap. Germline V gene data show CDR1 as SGHKS and CDR2 as YYEKEE (reference sequence). This CDR3 is 17 amino acids long. The CDR3 DNA sequence: TGTGCCAGCAGCCCTTCTCCCAGGGTTGACGGCAATCAGCCCCAGCATTTT. Protein product: CASSPSPRVDGNQPQHF.

The chain employs TRBV6-2 or TRBV6-3 and TRBJ1-2; a weak D match, TRBD1 (6 bases). The germline V gene encodes CDR1 MNHEY and CDR2 SVGEGT. This CDR3 contains 14 residues. Trimming took off 2 bases at V and 8 bases at J, with 15 bases between the two ends. As DNA, the CDR3 is TGTGCCAGCAGTTACAGGACAGTTATCCTCGGCTACACCTTC. This sequence encodes CASSYRTVILGYTF.

V usage is TRBV7-9 and J usage is TRBJ2-1, with D perhaps matching TRBD1 (5 bases). V lost 5 bases and J lost 14, with 13 bases in between. Germline CDR1 SEHNR, CDR2 FQNEAQ (reference sequence). CDR3 length: 11 residues. CDR3 region: CASSAQDVEFF. The CDR3 nucleotides are TGTGCCAGCAGCGCACAGGACGTTGAGTTCTTC.

The table lists this clonotype with a few counts. The chain joins TRBV7-3 to TRBJ2-1; a weak D match, TRBD2 (6 bases). Germline values: CDR1 SGHTA, CDR2 FQGTGA. V was trimmed by 0 bases and J by 5 bases, leaving 14 bases between them. The CDR3 has 16 amino acids. CDR3 residues: CASSLTAAGTDNEQFF. The CDR3 bases are TGTGCCAGCAGCTTAACGGCGGCAGGGACTGACAATGAGCAGTTCTTC.

This clonotype showed up just a few times. One junction end disagrees with the germline gene, perhaps due to a read error. The chain recombines TRBV5-6 with TRBJ2-3, with 8 bases aligning to TRBD2. CDR1 is SGHDT and CDR2 is YYEEEE in the germline V gene. This CDR3 spans 15 amino acids. The CDR3 sequence is CASRLGLGMSDTQYF. The CDR3 coding sequence is TGTGCCAGCAGGTTGGGACTAGGGATGTCAGATACGCAGTATTTT.

The rearrangement links TRBV7-9 to TRBJ1-1; no firm D call. In germline, CDR1 is SEHNR, CDR2 FQNEAQ (reference sequence). The CDR3 loop spans 14 amino acids. The V gene lost 5 bases and the J gene lost 3 bases, with 13 bases spanning the gap. The CDR3 DNA sequence: TGTGCCAGCAGCCCAGCCCTGGGGTACACTGAAGCTTTCTTT. This gives the protein CASSPALGYTEAFF.

This clonotype appeared many times. The chain employs TRBV3-1 and TRBJ1-6; 12 bases are a match to TRBD1. Per the germline V gene, CDR1 is LGHDT and CDR2 is YNNKEL (reference sequence). This CDR3 is 19 amino acids long. Losses at the gene ends were 3 bases for V and 2 bases for J; bases not matched to a gene: 8. CDR3 region: CASSHGPGQGATYNSPLHF. The CDR3 nucleotides are TGTGCCAGCAGCCATGGGCCGGGACAGGGGGCGACCTATAATTCACCCCTCCACTTT.

The rearrangement links TRBV4-1 to TRBJ2-3, with unresolved D. This CDR3 spans 15 amino acids. The germline V gene has CDR1 MGHRA and CDR2 YSYEKL. Trimming took off 1 base at V and 4 bases at J, with 12 bases between the two ends. CDR3: CASSQVAFSSDTQYF. The CDR3 nucleotides read TGCGCCAGCAGCCAAGTAGCCTTTTCCTCAGATACGCAGTATTTT.